Following are 20 T cell receptor beta chains from one sample sequenced in a study of CD8+CD57+ T cells in acquired aplastic anemia. An expansion of CD8+CD57+ cells by flow cytometry had been shown in patients chosen for sequencing. The use of genomic DNA as template underpinned the TCR beta VDJ and CDR3 profiling. TCRdb re-called the reads with MiXCR, one entry per CDR3 protein. This sample has approximately 250,000 distinct CDR3 sequences, with approximately 86% found just once. Input material: sorted CD4+, CD8+, or CD8+CD57+ T cells (not recorded which) from PBMCs. The receptors were sampled from a human donor with aplastic anemia.

The chain carries TRBV5-5 and TRBJ1-6; TRBD1 is a possible D gene (5 bases). The ends were cut back, 7 bases at V and 4 bases at J, with 15 bases in the middle. The CDR3 totals 15 residues. From germline, CDR1 is SGHKS and CDR2 YYEKEE (reference sequence). In DNA form, the CDR3 reads TGTGCCAGCGGGGACGACCGAGCGTATAATTCACCCCTCCACTTT. Its protein product is CASGDDRAYNSPLHF. Using reference TRBV5-5 and TRBJ1-6 for the parts outside the CDR3, the full variable domain is DAGVTQSPTHLIKTRGQQVTLRCSPISGHKSVSWYQQVLGQGPQFIFQYYEKEERGRGNFPDRFSARQFPNYSSELNVNALLLGDSALYLCASGDDRAYNSPLHFGNGTRLTVT.

This clonotype was picked up one time. The CDR3: CSARETAGYTF. In DNA, the CDR3 is TGCAGTGCGCGAGAGACAGCTGGCTACACCTTC. The chain carries TRBV20-1 and TRBJ1-2, with D possibly TRBD1 on 5 matching bases. The CDR3 totals 11 residues. CDR1 is DFQATT and CDR2 is SNEGSKA in the germline V gene (reference sequence). Between the trimmed V and J ends, which lost 6 bases and 7 bases, there was a span of 12 bases.

As concerns this clonotype: Sequence at one end of the junction differs from germline and may be a read error. This chain joins TRBV19 and TRBJ2-1, with D perhaps matching TRBD1 (6 bases). Looked up from germline, CDR1 is LNHDA and CDR2 is SQIVND (reference sequence). CDR3 length: 15 amino acids. The CDR3 DNA reads TGTGCCAGTAGTATCACTGACAGGAGATACGAAGAGCAGTGCTTC. Protein sequence: CASSITDRRYEEQCF.

The J gene is TRBJ2-3, the V gene TRBV11-3, with 7 nucleotides matching TRBD1. J gave up 13 bases and V 0 bases, and 10 bases lay outside the gene matches. CDR3 length: 14 amino acids. Germline V gene sequence: CDR1 SGHNT, CDR2 YENEEA. The CDR3, as DNA: TGTGCCAGCAGCTTAGAAGGGACAGCCCGGGTCAAGTATTTT. The encoded protein is CASSLEGTARVKYF. The full variable domain, with the rest looked up from reference TRBV11-3 and TRBJ2-3, is EAGVVQSPRYKIIEKKQPVAFWCNPISGHNTLYWYLQNLGQGPELLIRYENEEAVDDSQLPKDRFSAERLKGVDSTLKIQPAELGDSAVYLCASSLEGTARVKYFGPGTRLTVL.

As for this clonotype: It is unclear where the CDR3 begins or ends on the DNA, so no DNA is shown, and the CDR3 is as TCRdb lists it. V usage is TRBV9 and J usage is TRBJ2-5; TRBD1 is taken as the D call from the table, unchecked against the DNA. Germline V gene data show CDR1 as SGDLS and CDR2 as YYNGEE. The CDR3 extends over 14 residues, inclusive of both ends. CDR3 amino acids: CASGRARDIQYFDF.

The V gene is TRBV19, the J gene TRBJ1-1, with D maybe TRBD1 (5 bases). The CDR3 length is 14 residues. Trimming pared 1 base from V and 4 bases from J, leaving 10 bases between. CDR1 is LNHDA, CDR2 SQIVND, per germline (reference sequence). CDR3 in DNA: TGTGCCAGTAGTATAGTGATAGACAGCACTGAAGCTTTCTTT. Translation: CASSIVIDSTEAFF.

Details on this clonotype: One end of the junction does not line up with germline, which may come from a read error. V gene TRBV5-1 combines with J gene TRBJ2-5; D remains ambiguous. Germline V CDR1 and CDR2: SGHRS, YFSETQ. CDR3 length: 14 residues. CDR3 sequence: CATSRGSINETQYF. The CDR3 bases are TGCGCCACCAGCAGAGGCAGCATCAACGAGACCCAGTACTTC.

As concerns this clonotype: The germline gene is not matched at one end of the junction; a read error may be the cause. This chain connects TRBV7-3 to TRBJ2-3; possible D gene TRBD2, 5 bases. The CDR3 sequence is 15 residues long. Germline V CDR1 and CDR2: SGHTA, FQGTGA. The CDR3 reads CASGSQSPSTDTQYF. CDR3 coding DNA: TGTGCCAGCGGCTCCCAGAGCCCTAGCACAGACACGCAGTATTTT.

The chain joins TRBV9 to TRBJ2-1; TRBD2 is a possible D gene (5 bases). Germline loops: CDR1 SGDLS, CDR2 YYNGEE. The CDR3 spans 16 residues. The V end lost 2 bases, the J end lost 10 bases, and 22 bases lay between the germline ends. CDR3 amino acids: CASSVEGNEQFVEQFF. The CDR3 bases are TGTGCCAGCAGCGTTGAGGGAAATGAGCAGTTCGTCGAGCAGTTCTTC. Filled out from reference TRBV9 and TRBJ2-1, the complete variable domain reads DSGVTQTPKHLITATGQRVTLRCSPRSGDLSVYWYQQSLDQGLQFLIQYYNGEERAKGNILERFSAQQFPDLHSELNLSSLELGDSALYFCASSVEGNEQFVEQFFGPGTRLTVL.

This clonotype was recorded a few times. A read error may be the cause here, since a much bigger clone is one base away. Because it lacks the conserved phenylalanine or tryptophan at the end, this CDR3 is likely a read error. It is unclear where the CDR3 begins or ends on the DNA, so no DNA is shown, and the CDR3 is as TCRdb lists it. The rearrangement joins TRBV2 to TRBJ2-6; the tabulated D call, TRBD1, remains unverified against the DNA. The CDR3 length equals 16 residues, ends included. Germline values: CDR1 SNHLY, CDR2 FYNNEI. CDR3 amino acids: CASGDGGTDTQNFRPG.

This clonotype was counted many times. This rearrangement joins TRBV2 to TRBJ2-3, with 10 bases aligning to TRBD2. Trimming took 6 bases from V and 4 from J; bases not matched to a gene: 7. The CDR3 runs 15 residues. Germline lookup yields CDR1 SNHLY and CDR2 FYNNEI. The CDR3, as DNA: TGTGCCAGCAGGGTTAGCGGGGGGTCCGCAGATACGCAGTATTTT. It codes for CASRVSGGSADTQYF.

V gene TRBV2 combines with J gene TRBJ1-3, with D unresolved. The V and J ends lost 3 bases and 4 bases respectively, with 16 bases between them. Germline CDR1 reads SNHLY; CDR2 reads FYNNEI. This CDR3 is 16 amino acids long. The CDR3 DNA is TGTGCCAGCAGTGATGGGCTAGTGGGATACGGAAACACCATATATTTT. Translation gives CASSDGLVGYGNTIYF.

V is TRBV2 and J is TRBJ2-7, with 10 bases matching TRBD2. CDR3 length: 15 residues. J was trimmed by 6 bases and V by 5 bases; bases with no gene match: 10. Per the germline V gene, CDR1 is SNHLY and CDR2 is FYNNEI. The CDR3 sequence: CASSPSTSGNPEQYF. The DNA of the CDR3 is TGTGCCAGCAGTCCGAGTACTAGCGGGAACCCCGAGCAGTACTTC.

A word on this clonotype: A junction end diverges from the germline sequence, so it may reflect a read error. The chain combines TRBV7-9 with TRBJ2-3; 8 bases match TRBD2. This CDR3 is built from 14 residues. Per the germline V gene, CDR1 is SEHNR and CDR2 is FQNEAQ (reference sequence). The CDR3 loop reads CASSLAGNEQLLYF. The CDR3 DNA is TGCGCCAGCAGCTTAGCGGGGAATGAGCAGTTGCTCTATTTT.

This clonotype was seen more than once but under ten times. The CDR3 nucleotides read TGTGCCAGCAGCTTAATACCGGGAACTGTCGAGCAGTACTTC. This gives the protein CASSLIPGTVEQYF. This chain joins TRBV7-3 and TRBJ2-7; weak D call: TRBD2 (5 bases). Germline CDR1 SGHTA, CDR2 FQGTGA. V was trimmed by 1 base and J by 6 bases, leaving 13 bases between them. CDR3 length: 14 residues.

Points on this clonotype: At one end the junction does not follow the germline gene, possibly because of a read error. The CDR3 is CASSLAGDF. In nucleotides, the CDR3 is TGTGCCAGCAGCCTAGCGGGAGATTTT. The chain links TRBV5-8 to TRBJ2-3; 10 bases are shared with TRBD2. Germline V gene data show CDR1 as SGHTS and CDR2 as YDEGEE. The CDR3 is 9 residues long.

As to this clonotype: An end of the junction differs from the germline gene, which may be a read error. The chain recombines TRBV9 with TRBJ2-5; D could derive from TRBD1 or TRBD2 (5 bases each). Germline V lookup: CDR1 SGDLS, CDR2 YYNGEE. CDR3 size: 14 residues. CDR3 residues: CASSGGVSRNQPHF. The CDR3 nucleotides read TGTGCCAGCAGCGGAGGGGTCTCGAGAAATCAGCCCCACTTC. Variable domain in full (rest from reference TRBV9 and TRBJ2-5): DSGVTQTPKHLITATGQRVTLRCSPRSGDLSVYWYQQSLDQGLQFLIQYYNGEERAKGNILERFSAQQFPDLHSELNLSSLELGDSALYFCASSGGVSRNQPHFGPGTRLLVL.

On this clonotype: Because the CDR3's place on the DNA is in doubt, the DNA is left out and the CDR3 is given as listed by TCRdb. The rearrangement uses TRBV9 and TRBJ1-1. A total of 15 residues make up the CDR3, ends included. The germline V gene encodes CDR1 SGDLS and CDR2 YYNGEE. The chain's CDR3 is CASSVGGYGYTFAFF.

Note on this clonotype: The CDR3 does not end in the conserved phenylalanine or tryptophan, so this is likely a read error. Because the CDR3's place on the DNA is in doubt, the DNA is left out and the CDR3 is given as listed by TCRdb. The chain carries TRBV2 and TRBJ2-1; the table's D gene call, TRBD1, was not cross checked with the DNA. Per germline, CDR1 SNHLY and CDR2 FYNNEI. The CDR3 length equals 16 residues, ends included. The CDR3 spells CASSEGGGHGQDLQSV.

This clonotype was counted only a few times. The chain joins TRBV29-1 to TRBJ2-1; D unclear. Per germline, CDR1 SQVTM and CDR2 ANQGSEA. CDR3 length: 13 amino acids. The V and J ends lost 5 bases and 5 bases respectively, with 13 bases between them. DNA for the CDR3: TGCAGCGTTTCCGTCGTCGGGCACAATGAGCAGTTCTTC. Translating it yields CSVSVVGHNEQFF.